Listed here are 24 T cell receptor beta chains from one sample, sequenced in a study of control samples from healthy donors and cancer patients. Profiling relied on immunoSEQ multiplex PCR, and the TCRdb table lists in-frame clones only, not all of them. The table has roughly 69,000 clones, over 75% seen once. Specimen: PBMCs. These receptors all come from a woman in her 50s with head and neck cancer.

The chain has TRBV4-2 and TRBJ1-2, with a weak D call TRBD1 (6 bases). The germline V gene encodes CDR1 LGHNA and CDR2 YNFKEQ. CDR3 length: 15 residues. The ends were cut back, 1 base at V and 4 bases at J, with 13 bases in the middle. CDR3 region: CASSQVAAGAYGYTF. The CDR3 DNA follows: TGTGCCAGCAGCCAAGTGGCGGCAGGGGCCTATGGCTACACCTTC.

The V call is TRBV19, the J call TRBJ2-7, with D possibly matching TRBD2 (6 bases). Trimming stripped 3 bases from V and 4 bases from J, with 16 bases between. Looked up from germline, CDR1 is LNHDA and CDR2 is SQIVND (reference sequence). This CDR3 spans 15 amino acids. Here the CDR3 DNA reads TGTGCCAGTAGTATCGGGCGGGGTCCCCCTTACGAGCAGTACTTC. This gives the protein CASSIGRGPPYEQYF.

On this clone: This CDR3 is also generated by other DNA sequences in the sample. The V gene is TRBV7-9, the J gene TRBJ1-6, with no clear D. Germline V gene data show CDR1 as SEHNR and CDR2 as FQNEAQ (reference sequence). With 5 bases removed from V and 9 bases from J, the gap between germline ends came to 11 bases. The CDR3 covers 13 residues. The CDR3: CASSPSVRSPLHF. The DNA for the CDR3 is TGTGCCAGCAGCCCTTCGGTTCGTTCACCCCTCCACTTT.

The genes are TRBV18 and TRBJ1-5; TRBD1 aligns across 7 bases. The germline gives CDR1 KGHSH, CDR2 LQKENI. The CDR3 is 15 amino acids. V was pared by 2 bases and J by 4 bases, with 5 bases of the junction left unmatched. The CDR3 loop is CASSPAGGSNQPQHF. Here the CDR3 DNA reads TGTGCCAGCTCACCAGCAGGGGGGTCGAATCAGCCCCAGCATTTT.

The rearrangement links TRBV30 to TRBJ2-6; 13 positions match TRBD2. CDR1 and CDR2 from the germline V gene are GTSNPN and SVGIG (reference sequence). CDR3 length: 15 amino acids. CDR3 residues: CALGLAGYGANVLTF. The DNA for the CDR3 is TGTGCATTGGGACTAGCGGGGTACGGGGCCAACGTCCTGACTTTC.

This chain uses TRBV30 with TRBJ2-6, with D hard to call. This CDR3 has 14 amino acids. The germline V and J ends were trimmed by 4 bases and 2 bases, with 9 bases remaining between them. The germline V gene has CDR1 GTSNPN and CDR2 SVGIG (reference sequence). The CDR3 nucleotides are TGTGCCTGGAACGGAAACACTGGGGCCAACGTCCTGACTTTC. Encoded protein: CAWNGNTGANVLTF.

This chain connects TRBV19 to TRBJ2-7; tentatively, D is TRBD2 (5 bases). This CDR3 contains 13 residues. With 6 bases removed from V and 5 bases from J, the gap between germline ends came to 14 bases. Germline lookup yields CDR1 LNHDA and CDR2 SQIVND (reference sequence). The CDR3 DNA follows: TGTGCCAGTAGGGACTTAACTCGTGACGAGCAGTACTTC. Amino acid sequence: CASRDLTRDEQYF.

This clone has just one count. The chain links TRBV4-1 to TRBJ2-7; 10 bases agree with TRBD1. J was trimmed by 7 bases and V by 6 bases; bases with no gene match: 12. The CDR3 runs to 15 residues. The germline V gene encodes CDR1 MGHRA and CDR2 YSYEKL. CDR3 nucleotides: TGCGCCAGCAGTCTCCACGGGACAGGGGAAGAAGAGCAGTACTTC. It encodes CASSLHGTGEEEQYF.

The rearrangement joins TRBV28 to TRBJ2-2; D is ambiguous. The CDR3 spans 12 residues. Trimming left V 4 bases short and J 4 bases short, with 4 bases between. Germline V lookup: CDR1 MDHEN, CDR2 SYDVKM. The CDR3 nucleotides are TGTGCCAGCAGTTCGCTCACCGGGGAGCTGTTTTTT. Its translation is CASSSLTGELFF. Filled out from reference TRBV28 and TRBJ2-2, the complete variable domain reads DVKVTQSSRYLVKRTGEKVFLECVQDMDHENMFWYRQDPGLGLRLIYFSYDVKMKEKGDIPEGYSVSREKKERFSLILESASTNQTSMYLCASSSLTGELFFGEGSRLTVL.

As regards this clone: This sample includes further DNA sequences coding for the same CDR3. The V call is TRBV20-1, the J call TRBJ2-3; D call uncertain. V dropped 3 bases and J dropped 6 bases, with 7 bases sitting between them. Germline V CDR1 and CDR2: DFQATT, SNEGSKA (reference sequence). The CDR3 length is 11 residues. The CDR3 sequence is CSASRGDTQYF. CDR3 nucleotide sequence: TGCAGTGCTAGCAGAGGTGATACGCAGTATTTT.

The chain carries TRBV24-1 and TRBJ2-4; D might be TRBD2 (5 bases). The germline V gene has CDR1 KGHDR and CDR2 SFDVKD. Trimming removed 5 bases from V and 2 bases from J, with 12 bases in between. This CDR3 has 15 amino acids. The CDR3 bases are TGTGCCACCAGTGCGGGAACAGCCACCAAAAACATTCAGTACTTC. Its protein is CATSAGTATKNIQYF.

The V and J genes are TRBV12-3 or TRBV12-4 and TRBJ1-3, with unresolved D. Deletions cut 3 bases from V and 2 bases from J, with 5 bases between. This CDR3 has 13 amino acids. CDR3 residues: CASSFGAGNTIYF. CDR3 nucleotide sequence: TGTGCCAGCAGTTTCGGGGCTGGAAACACCATATATTTT.

The chain employs TRBV7-2 and TRBJ2-3; the match to TRBD2 covers 7 bases. V was clipped by 1 base and J by 4 bases; unmatched bases: 11. The V gene's germline CDR1 is SGHTA and CDR2 FQGNSA. The CDR3 extends over 17 amino acids. The CDR3: CASSLVGSGASSDTQYF. The DNA of the CDR3 is TGTGCCAGCAGCTTAGTGGGGAGCGGGGCCTCCTCAGATACGCAGTATTTT.

The J gene is TRBJ2-5, the V gene TRBV9; perhaps TRBD1 as D (5 bases). CDR1 SGDLS and CDR2 YYNGEE come from the germline V gene. CDR3 length equals 14 residues. Trimming stripped 1 base from V and 1 base from J, with 8 bases between. The CDR3 DNA is TGTGCCAGCAGCGTAAGGGGCCTCCAAGAGACCCAGTACTTC. Translation: CASSVRGLQETQYF.

The chain employs TRBV5-1 and TRBJ1-1; TRBD1 matches at 8 bases. The CDR3 is made up of 14 amino acids. V lost 4 bases, J lost 1 base, and 3 bases stayed unmatched. Per the germline V gene, CDR1 is SGHRS and CDR2 is YFSETQ. The CDR3 DNA reads TGCGCCAGCAGCATGGGACAGGCGAACACTGAAGCTTTCTTT. This sequence encodes CASSMGQANTEAFF. The full variable domain, with the rest looked up from reference TRBV5-1 and TRBJ1-1, is KAGVTQTPRYLIKTRGQQVTLSCSPISGHRSVSWYQQTPGQGLQFLFEYFSETQRNKGNFPGRFSGRQFSNSRSEMNVSTLELGDSALYLCASSMGQANTEAFFGQGTRLTVV.

The chain combines TRBV5-1 with TRBJ2-3, with D perhaps TRBD2 (5 bases). In germline, CDR1 is SGHRS, CDR2 YFSETQ. V shed 4 bases and J shed 2 bases, with 17 bases lying between them. The CDR3 runs 16 residues. The CDR3 loop is CASSRRPQDSTDTQYF. The CDR3, as DNA: TGCGCCAGCAGCCGCCGACCTCAGGACTCCACAGATACGCAGTATTTT.

This clone occurred once. J is TRBJ1-3 and V is TRBV5-1, with D perhaps TRBD1 (6 bases). This CDR3 has 16 amino acids. Trimming removed 4 bases from V and 0 bases from J, with 14 bases in between. Germline lookup yields CDR1 SGHRS and CDR2 YFSETQ. CDR3: CASSRTTGTSGNTIYF. The CDR3, as DNA: TGCGCCAGCAGCCGTACGACAGGAACCTCTGGAAACACCATATATTTT. Combining the CDR3 with reference TRBV5-1 and TRBJ1-3 gives the whole variable domain KAGVTQTPRYLIKTRGQQVTLSCSPISGHRSVSWYQQTPGQGLQFLFEYFSETQRNKGNFPGRFSGRQFSNSRSEMNVSTLELGDSALYLCASSRTTGTSGNTIYFGEGSWLTVV.

The rearrangement links TRBV6-2 or TRBV6-3 to TRBJ1-2; D is undetermined. V lost 2 bases and J lost 1, with 11 bases in between. The CDR3 runs to 15 residues. In germline, CDR1 is MNHEY, CDR2 SVGEGT. As DNA, the CDR3 is TGTGCCAGCAGTTACGAGCACACAAGTAACTATGGCTACACCTTC. As protein: CASSYEHTSNYGYTF.

CDR3 residues: CSAFRGNTQYF. In DNA form, the CDR3 reads TGCAGTGCTTTCAGGGGGAATACGCAGTATTTT. V is TRBV20-1 and J is TRBJ2-3; 7 nucleotides align to TRBD1. This CDR3 has 11 residues. Germline assignment: CDR1 DFQATT and CDR2 SNEGSKA (reference sequence). The ends lost 5 bases at V and 7 bases at J; junction bases unmatched: 3.

V gene TRBV3-1 (or the pseudogene TRBV3-2) combines with J gene TRBJ2-1, with a possible D match to TRBD1 (5 bases). Germline CDR1 and CDR2: LGHDT and YNNKEL (reference sequence). V was clipped by 4 bases and J by 10 bases, with 17 bases between them. The CDR3 has 14 residues. As DNA, the CDR3 is TGTGCCAGCAGCCCCCCATTCGTATCAGGGGAGCAGTTCTTC. Its translation is CASSPPFVSGEQFF.

The chain joins TRBV27 to TRBJ1-1; 9 nucleotides line up with TRBD1. The V and J ends lost 0 bases and 7 bases, in that order; junction bases with no gene match: 6. Germline V gene data show CDR1 as MNHEY and CDR2 as SMNVEV (reference sequence). The CDR3 covers 15 residues. The CDR3 DNA follows: TGTGCCAGCAGTTTATCTGGTCGGACAGGGGATGAAGCTTTCTTT. Protein product: CASSLSGRTGDEAFF.

The CDR3 is CASSQGTFQSGEKLFF. In DNA, the CDR3 is TGCGCCAGCAGCCAAGGAACATTTCAATCGGGCGAAAAACTGTTTTTT. The chain recombines TRBV4-1 with TRBJ1-4; D call uncertain. Germline V gives CDR1 MGHRA, CDR2 YSYEKL. Trimming cost V 1 base and J 8 bases, with 17 bases left between them. The CDR3 is made up of 16 amino acids.

J is TRBJ1-5 and V is TRBV6-2 or TRBV6-3; D call uncertain. The germline CDR1 and CDR2 sequences are MNHEY and SVGEGT. The CDR3 totals 13 residues. V dropped 1 base and J dropped 6 bases, with 7 bases sitting between them. The chain's CDR3 is CASSYLESQPQHF. CDR3 nucleotide sequence: TGTGCCAGCAGTTACTTGGAGAGTCAGCCCCAGCATTTT.

V and J are TRBV6-5 and TRBJ2-5; D gene unclear. Trimming removed 5 bases at V and 5 bases at J, with 9 bases between. Germline assignment: CDR1 MNHEY and CDR2 SVGAGI. The CDR3 is 12 amino acids. The CDR3 DNA sequence: TGTGCCAGCAGTCCCCTAGAGGAGACCCAGTACTTC. This translates into CASSPLEETQYF.